One sample yielded the 11 T cell receptor beta chains listed below, sequenced in a study of T cell responses to AZD1222 COVID-19 vaccine. This table comes from immunoSEQ multiplex PCR, and its TCRdb copy is limited to in-frame clones, with some not included. Found here are some 71,000 clones, 80% to 85% of them singletons; the top ten hold around 9.8%. Sequencing was performed on peripheral blood, taken on day 0 of AZD1222 vaccination. The receptors originated from an adult in good health.

The chain employs TRBV5-4 and TRBJ1-6, with 9 bases fitting TRBD1. The CDR3 extends over 14 amino acids. Germline CDR1 SGHNT, CDR2 YYREEE (reference sequence). Losses at the gene ends were 4 bases for V and 10 bases for J; bases not matched to a gene: 6. CDR3 nucleotides: TGTGCCAGCAGCCTGGGGGGACAGGGCTCACCCCTCCACTTT. As protein: CASSLGGQGSPLHF.

The chain recombines TRBV6-1 with TRBJ1-2; 8 nucleotides line up with TRBD1. V gave up 2 bases and J gave up 6 bases; unmatched junction bases: 8. Germline V gene data show CDR1 as MNHNS and CDR2 as SASEGT. CDR3 length equals 15 residues. CDR3 amino acids: CASSEWLQGANGYTF. CDR3 nucleotide sequence: TGTGCCAGCAGTGAATGGTTGCAGGGGGCTAATGGCTACACCTTC.

The chain links TRBV30 to TRBJ1-6, with no clear D. In germline, CDR1 is GTSNPN, CDR2 SVGIG (reference sequence). The CDR3 contains 14 residues. V was trimmed by 5 bases and J by 7 bases, leaving 15 bases between them. As DNA, the CDR3 is TGTGCCTGGGCAAATGGCCCACTAAATTCACCCCTCCACTTT. Protein sequence: CAWANGPLNSPLHF.

The count of this clone is one. The J gene is TRBJ2-3, the V gene TRBV5-1, with 7 bases matching TRBD2. This CDR3 spans 16 amino acids. Germline lookup yields CDR1 SGHRS and CDR2 YFSETQ. J gave up 0 bases and V 4 bases, and 8 bases lay outside the gene matches. CDR3 in DNA: TGCGCCAGCAGCCCGGATCCTAGCGGAAGCACAGATACGCAGTATTTT. Its protein is CASSPDPSGSTDTQYF.

The V call is TRBV28, the J call TRBJ2-3; 8 bases fit TRBD1. CDR3 length equals 19 residues. Germline V gene lookup returns CDR1 MDHEN and CDR2 SYDVKM. The junction had 17 bases not matched to a gene; V was cut back by 5 bases and J by 1 base. CDR3 nucleotides: TGTGCCAGCAGTGGGGCTGGACAGGGAGGATGGGGTGGCACAGATACGCAGTATTTT. Its translation: CASSGAGQGGWGGTDTQYF.

This chain connects TRBV11-2 to TRBJ2-1; D gene unclear. The CDR3 is made up of 16 amino acids. V was shortened by 0 bases and J by 7 bases, with 16 bases between the two germline ends. The V gene's germline CDR1 is SGHAT and CDR2 FQNNGV. CDR3 nucleotide sequence: TGTGCCAGCAGCTTAGAGTTGGTAGCCAGGCGTAATGAGCAGTTCTTC. It yields the protein CASSLELVARRNEQFF.

V usage is TRBV3-1 (or the pseudogene TRBV3-2) and J usage is TRBJ1-1; no clear D. The germline gives CDR1 LGHDT, CDR2 YNNKEL (reference sequence). Trimming took off 0 bases at V and 1 base at J, with 6 bases between the two ends. This CDR3 has 14 amino acids. CDR3 coding DNA: TGTGCCAGCAGCCAAGACCCGGAGAACACTGAAGCTTTCTTT. It yields the protein CASSQDPENTEAFF.

This sequence joins TRBV5-4 and TRBJ2-7, with 7 bases lining up with TRBD1. The CDR3 extends over 16 amino acids. Germline V gives CDR1 SGHNT, CDR2 YYREEE (reference sequence). V shed 1 base, J shed 4 bases, and the junction held 11 bases outside the gene matches. This CDR3 reads CASSLFQRTGQYEQYF. The CDR3 DNA is TGTGCCAGCAGCTTGTTTCAGAGGACAGGCCAGTACGAGCAGTACTTC. The entire variable domain, with the rest obtained from reference TRBV5-4 and TRBJ2-7, is as follows: ETGVTQSPTHLIKTRGQQVTLRCSSQSGHNTVSWYQQALGQGPQFIFQYYREEENGRGNFPPRFSGLQFPNYSSELNVNALELDDSALYLCASSLFQRTGQYEQYFGPGTRLTVT.

The CDR3 spells CASSQAIQGYGYTF. The CDR3 DNA sequence: TGTGCCAGCAGCCAAGCCATACAGGGCTATGGCTACACCTTC. The chain couples TRBV3-1 (or the pseudogene TRBV3-2) to TRBJ1-2; D is possibly TRBD1 (6 bases). The germline gives CDR1 LGHDT, CDR2 YNNKEL (reference sequence). The V end lost 1 base, the J end lost 4 bases, and 10 bases lay between the germline ends. CDR3 size: 14 residues.

The rearrangement links TRBV6-5 to TRBJ2-7; 9 bases agree with TRBD1. This CDR3 has 15 amino acids. Looked up from germline, CDR1 is MNHEY and CDR2 is SVGAGI. Losses at the gene ends were 6 bases for V and 3 bases for J; bases not matched to a gene: 9. This CDR3 reads CASSSPGTGIYEQYF. The CDR3, as DNA: TGTGCCAGCAGCTCGCCCGGGACAGGGATCTACGAGCAGTACTTC.

This chain uses TRBV5-1 with TRBJ1-2; 10 positions agree with TRBD1. J was trimmed by 2 bases and V by 0 bases; bases with no gene match: 4. The CDR3 runs 16 residues. Germline loops: CDR1 SGHRS, CDR2 YFSETQ. In nucleotides, the CDR3 is TGCGCCAGCAGCTTGGCATCGGGACAGGGGAACTATGGCTACACCTTC. Translated, it gives CASSLASGQGNYGYTF.